The 5 T cell receptor beta chains below were found in one sample sequenced in a study of blood T cells in healthy people across ages. The use of a sample-barcoded 5' primer and a J-beta primer mix characterized a second PCR of roughly 7 to 12 cycles. TCRdb analysed the 5' RACE reads with MiXCR anew, one entry per CDR3 protein. The repertoire holds just under 750,000 distinct CDR3 sequences, with roughly 20% as singletons. Material: blood. Every receptor here comes from a man in his 70s in good health.

This rearrangement joins TRBV28 to TRBJ1-5, with 7 positions matching TRBD1. The CDR3 loop spans 17 amino acids. V lost 11 bases to trimming and J lost 1 base; unmatched junction nucleotides: 17. Per germline, CDR1 MDHEN and CDR2 SYDVKM. In nucleotides, the CDR3 is TGTGCCGGCATCCCCATGGGATACAGGGGCAGCAATCAGCCCCAGCATTTT. Its translation: CAGIPMGYRGSNQPQHF. The entire variable domain, with the rest obtained from reference TRBV28 and TRBJ1-5, is as follows: DVKVTQSSRYLVKRTGEKVFLECVQDMDHENMFWYRQDPGLGLRLIYFSYDVKMKEKGDIPEGYSVSREKKERFSLILESASTNQTSMYLCAGIPMGYRGSNQPQHFGDGTRLSIL.

The V call is TRBV29-1, the J call TRBJ1-4; 9 bases align to TRBD1. Germline CDR1 SQVTM, CDR2 ANQGSEA. V gave up 6 bases and J gave up 7 bases; unmatched junction bases: 9. This CDR3 spans 14 amino acids. CDR3 in DNA: TGCAGCGTCGGGGAGACAGGGGGTAGTGAAAAACTGTTTTTT. Encoded protein: CSVGETGGSEKLFF.

The chain joins TRBV6-2 or TRBV6-3 to TRBJ2-7; 11 bases map to TRBD2. J was trimmed by 1 base and V by 6 bases; bases with no gene match: 5. Germline CDR1 is MNHEY and CDR2 is SVGEGT. CDR3 length equals 15 residues. CDR3 sequence reads: CASRGLAELSYEQYV. In DNA, the CDR3 is TGTGCCAGCAGGGGACTAGCGGAGCTTTCCTACGAGCAGTACGTC.

This rearrangement joins TRBV12-3 or TRBV12-4 to TRBJ2-5; 14 nucleotides line up with TRBD2. The closer fit of TRBJ2-1 to the DNA end suggests the J call may be wrong. The CDR3 is made up of 15 amino acids. CDR3 sequence (DNA): TGTGCCAGCAGGAATACGGGACTAGCGGGAGACCGGCAGTTCTTC. Its translation: CASRNTGLAGDRQFF.

Only a few counts were recorded for this clonotype. The chain recombines TRBV20-1 with TRBJ1-1; 9 bases line up with TRBD1. CDR1 is DFQATT and CDR2 is SNEGSKA in the germline V gene (reference sequence). V was clipped by 5 bases and J by 1 base; unmatched bases: 8. There are 15 residues in the CDR3. CDR3 nucleotides: TGCAGTGCTGTGGACAGGGGAACTGCGAACACTGAAGCTTTCTTT. This sequence encodes CSAVDRGTANTEAFF.